This paragraph covers one T cell receptor beta chain sequence. The CDR3 runs to 15 residues. Unmatched junction bases numbered 6, after V lost 4 bases and J lost 3 bases. Germline V gene lookup returns CDR1 MNHEY and CDR2 SVGEGT. One entry per CDR3 protein, called by TCRdb with MiXCR from the RT-PCR reads. This table has some 150,000 distinct CDR3 sequences, approximately 37% appearing once. The entry originates in a study of patients and donors after allogeneic stem cell transplantation. The sample taken for sequencing was blood, either unsorted or a sorted T cell fraction (not recorded which). This sequence joins TRBV6-2 or TRBV6-3 and TRBJ1-1, with 9 bases aligning to TRBD1. This TCR came from a human donor who was either an allogeneic HSCT recipient or a stem cell or donor lymphocyte infusion donor (not recorded which). It is not recorded whose cells these are; they may come from a transplant donor. The CDR3: CASSWTGVLDTEAFF. DNA for the CDR3: TGTGCCAGCAGTTGGACAGGGGTGCTTGACACTGAAGCTTTCTTT.